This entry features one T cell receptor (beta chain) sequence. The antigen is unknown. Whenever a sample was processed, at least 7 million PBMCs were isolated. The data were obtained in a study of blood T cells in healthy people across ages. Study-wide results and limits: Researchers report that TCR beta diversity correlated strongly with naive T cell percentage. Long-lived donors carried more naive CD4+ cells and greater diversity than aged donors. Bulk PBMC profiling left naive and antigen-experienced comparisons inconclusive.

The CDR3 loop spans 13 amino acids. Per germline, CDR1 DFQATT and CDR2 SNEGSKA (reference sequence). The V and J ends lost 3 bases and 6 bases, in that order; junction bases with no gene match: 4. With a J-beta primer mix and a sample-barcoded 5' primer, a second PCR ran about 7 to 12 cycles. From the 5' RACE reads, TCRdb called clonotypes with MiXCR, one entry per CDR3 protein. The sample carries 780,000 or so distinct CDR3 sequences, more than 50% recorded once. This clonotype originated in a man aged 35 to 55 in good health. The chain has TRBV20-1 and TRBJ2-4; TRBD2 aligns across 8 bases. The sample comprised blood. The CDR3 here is CSASEAGVNIQYF. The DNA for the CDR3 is TGCAGTGCTAGTGAAGCGGGGGTAAACATTCAGTACTTC.